The 23 T cell receptor beta chains below come from one sample, sequenced in a study of T cell therapy after organ transplantation. No cognate antigen is known for these TCRs. Here immunoSEQ multiplex PCR was the method, and the copy in TCRdb shows in-frame clones only, minus some. The table includes roughly 2,400 clones, roughly 71% detected once. The material sequenced was CD8+ T cells from blood, taken before autologous CMV-specific T cell therapy. These receptors came from a human patient who had received a solid organ transplant and had CMV disease.

This clone is large. V usage is TRBV7-8 and J usage is TRBJ2-3; 9 positions agree with TRBD2. The CDR3 consists of 16 residues. From germline, CDR1 is SGHVS and CDR2 FQNEAQ. V shed 5 bases, J shed 6 bases, and the junction held 12 bases outside the gene matches. CDR3 in amino acids: CASSTILAGIADTQYF. CDR3 DNA: TGTGCCAGCAGCACCATACTAGCGGGTATAGCGGATACGCAGTATTTT.

This chain links TRBV13 with TRBJ1-4; tentative D call: TRBD1 (5 bases). This CDR3 has 15 amino acids. Looked up from germline, CDR1 is PRHDT and CDR2 is FYEKMQ (reference sequence). Trimming took off 1 base at V and 4 bases at J, with 10 bases between the two ends. Here the CDR3 reads CASSLEGTGNEKLFF. Here the CDR3 DNA reads TGTGCCAGCAGCTTAGAAGGGACCGGTAATGAAAAACTGTTTTTT.

Comments on this clone: One end of the junction is discordant with germline, which a read error may explain. Other DNA sequences in this specimen translate into the identical CDR3. V gene TRBV7-3 combines with J gene TRBJ2-1; 7 bases align to TRBD1. Germline values: CDR1 SGHTA, CDR2 FQGTGA. The CDR3 runs to 14 residues. The CDR3 is CASSPGGSYNEQFF. In nucleotides, the CDR3 is TGCGCCAGCAGCCCAGGGGGCTCCTACAATGAGCAGTTCTTC.

The gene calls are TRBV7-3 and TRBJ1-1, with D possibly being TRBD1 (6 bases). Germline V gene data show CDR1 as SGHTA and CDR2 as FQGTGA. Trimming removed 4 bases from V and 5 bases from J, with 11 bases in between. This CDR3 is 13 amino acids long. The CDR3 DNA sequence: TGTGCCAGCAGCTCAACAGGGAGAACTGAAGCTTTCTTT. This codes for CASSSTGRTEAFF.

The chain combines TRBV9 with TRBJ2-3; D is unresolved. Trimming took 2 bases from V and 0 from J, leaving 1 base between them. This CDR3 is built from 12 residues. In germline, CDR1 is SGDLS, CDR2 YYNGEE. The DNA for the CDR3 is TGTGCCAGCAGCGTGAGCACAGATACGCAGTATTTT. This codes for CASSVSTDTQYF.

The chain joins TRBV6-6 to TRBJ1-2, with 7 bases matching TRBD1. The CDR3 contains 14 residues. The V gene end was trimmed by 6 bases and the J gene end by 4 bases; junction bases not matched to a gene: 8. Germline-derived CDR1 and CDR2 are MNHNY and SVGAGI (reference sequence). The CDR3 region has the DNA TGTGCCAGCAGCCAAGGGCAGGGGGTCTATGGCTACACCTTC. Its protein product is CASSQGQGVYGYTF.

Only a few counts were recorded for this clone. The chain joins TRBV2 to TRBJ2-3; 9 bases map to TRBD2. The CDR3 is 15 residues long. Unmatched junction bases numbered 4, after V lost 6 bases and J lost 0 bases. Germline CDR1 SNHLY, CDR2 FYNNEI. The DNA of the CDR3 is TGTGCCAGCAGAGAAACTAGCGGGAGCACAGATACGCAGTATTTT. Protein: CASRETSGSTDTQYF.

The chain carries TRBV27 and TRBJ1-1; TRBD1 is a possible D gene (5 bases). V lost 2 bases and J 1 base, leaving 8 bases between the germline ends. CDR3 length: 14 residues. CDR1 and CDR2 (germline): MNHEY, SMNVEV (reference sequence). The CDR3: CASSLRGENTEAFF. The CDR3 DNA is TGTGCCAGCAGTTTACGGGGCGAGAACACTGAAGCTTTCTTT.

This chain joins TRBV5-5 and TRBJ2-7, with D perhaps matching TRBD2 (6 bases). Trimming took 0 bases from V and 3 from J, leaving 10 bases between them. The CDR3 is made up of 14 amino acids. CDR1 and CDR2 from the germline V gene are SGHKS and YYEKEE (reference sequence). This CDR3 is CASSLADYIYEQYF. The CDR3 bases are TGTGCCAGCAGCTTGGCGGACTACATCTACGAGCAGTACTTC.

The chain has TRBV2 and TRBJ2-5; 16 bases match TRBD2. V dropped 4 bases and J dropped 5; count of bases not matched to a gene: 13. The germline gives CDR1 SNHLY, CDR2 FYNNEI. The CDR3 has 19 amino acids. The CDR3: CASSATGTSGRAARETQYF. CDR3 in DNA: TGTGCCAGCAGTGCAACCGGGACTAGCGGGAGGGCCGCTCGTGAGACCCAGTACTTC.

CDR3 residues: CASRSRDGGIYEQYF. The CDR3 DNA sequence: TGTGCCAGCAGGTCCCGGGACGGGGGTATCTACGAGCAGTACTTC. The chain carries TRBV6-6 and TRBJ2-7, with a tentative D call TRBD2 (6 bases). Looked up from germline, CDR1 is MNHNY and CDR2 is SVGAGI (reference sequence). The CDR3 contains 15 residues. V was cut by 6 bases and J by 3 bases, with 18 bases left in between.

V gene TRBV9 combines with J gene TRBJ1-2; 8 nucleotides agree with TRBD1. The CDR3 totals 17 residues. J was trimmed by 5 bases and V by 4 bases; bases with no gene match: 16. In germline, CDR1 is SGDLS, CDR2 YYNGEE. DNA of the CDR3: TGTGCCAGCAGCCAGACACAAAACCAGGGGGCGGGGTATGGCTACACCTTC. This sequence encodes CASSQTQNQGAGYGYTF.

The chain couples TRBV19 to TRBJ2-1; 12 bases are shared with TRBD2. V was pared by 3 bases and J by 6 bases, with 6 bases of the junction left unmatched. From germline, CDR1 is LNHDA and CDR2 SQIVND (reference sequence). CDR3 length: 16 amino acids. CDR3 amino acids: CASSISGLAGFNEQFF. Here the CDR3 DNA reads TGTGCCAGTAGTATTTCCGGACTAGCGGGATTCAATGAGCAGTTCTTC.

This sequence joins TRBV6-6 and TRBJ2-7; D is perhaps TRBD2 (6 bases). Germline assignment: CDR1 MNHNY and CDR2 SVGAGI (reference sequence). The CDR3 runs 14 residues. Between the trimmed V and J ends, which lost 5 bases and 6 bases, there was a span of 17 bases. CDR3 bases: TGTGCCAGCAGTCCACGCGGGGCCGGGAGCGAGCAGTACTTC. Its protein is CASSPRGAGSEQYF.

This sequence joins TRBV6-4 and TRBJ2-1; TRBD2 agrees at 13 bases. Trimming removed 7 bases from V and 7 bases from J; junction bases left unmatched: 4. The germline CDR1 and CDR2 sequences are MRHNA and SNTAGT. The CDR3 is 14 residues long. The CDR3 spells CASNGLAGDNEQFF. CDR3 sequence (DNA): TGTGCCAGCAACGGACTAGCGGGAGATAATGAGCAGTTCTTC.

The rearrangement links TRBV7-9 to TRBJ2-1, with 9 bases identical to TRBD1. Germline V gene data show CDR1 as SEHNR and CDR2 as FQNEAQ (reference sequence). The CDR3 sequence is 17 residues long. Trimming at V came to 2 bases and at J to 9 bases, leaving 14 bases not matched to a gene. The CDR3 protein is CASSLPTQGALSREQFF. The CDR3 DNA reads as TGTGCCAGCAGCTTACCCACACAGGGGGCGCTTTCACGTGAGCAGTTCTTC.

This clone appeared a few times. The sample carries other DNA sequences with the same CDR3. The chain links TRBV4-3 to TRBJ2-7; 9 bases are shared with TRBD2. Unmatched junction bases numbered 5, after V lost 0 bases and J lost 2 bases. The CDR3 has 16 amino acids. Germline assignment: CDR1 LGHNA and CDR2 YSLEER. CDR3 DNA: TGCGCCAGCAGCCAAGATCATCGCGGGAGGGCCTACGAGCAGTACTTC. Its translation: CASSQDHRGRAYEQYF.

This clone was picked up one time. CDR3 region: CASSDSGGPTYEQYF. The CDR3 bases are TGTGCCAGCAGTGATTCGGGAGGGCCAACGTACGAGCAGTACTTC. This chain joins TRBV6-4 and TRBJ2-5; 8 nucleotides match TRBD2. TRBJ2-7 matches the DNA end more closely, so the J call is doubtful. The germline V gene encodes CDR1 MRHNA and CDR2 SNTAGT. The CDR3 has 15 residues.

This CDR3 reads CASSQDKGLAGVGELFF. In DNA form, the CDR3 reads TGCGCCAGCAGCCAAGATAAGGGACTAGCGGGAGTCGGGGAGCTGTTTTTT. The V call is TRBV4-3, the J call TRBJ2-2, with 14 positions matching TRBD2. Germline V CDR1 and CDR2: LGHNA, YSLEER. V shed 0 bases and J 7 bases; nucleotides not matched to a gene: 4. The CDR3 has 17 residues.

Only one count was recorded for this clone. The chain combines TRBV4-3 with TRBJ2-1; D is perhaps TRBD1 (6 bases). CDR1 LGHNA and CDR2 YSLEER come from the germline V gene. V was pared by 0 bases and J by 8 bases, with 14 bases between. The CDR3 runs to 15 residues. The CDR3 loop is CASSQEGGGRDEQFF. The CDR3 DNA follows: TGCGCCAGCAGCCAAGAAGGTGGGGGCCGGGATGAGCAGTTCTTC.

This clone appeared a few times. For the CDR3, the DNA is TGCGCCAGCAGCTTGAACGGCCCTCCCTACGAGCAGTACTTC. Translating gives CASSLNGPPYEQYF. V gene TRBV5-1 combines with J gene TRBJ2-7; the D is unclear. The CDR3 is 14 residues long. Between the trimmed V and J ends, which lost 1 base and 2 bases, there was a span of 10 bases. CDR1 is SGHRS, CDR2 YFSETQ, per germline.

This clone was picked up a small number of times. The V gene is TRBV6-5, the J gene TRBJ2-7; D is tentatively TRBD1 or TRBD2 (5 bases each). This CDR3 has 14 amino acids. Trimming cost V 6 bases and J 2 bases, with 14 bases left between them. The germline V gene encodes CDR1 MNHEY and CDR2 SVGAGI. The CDR3 DNA reads as TGTGCCAGCAGCTTCACCGGGGACCCCTACGAGCAGTACTTC. Translated, it gives CASSFTGDPYEQYF.

J is TRBJ1-1 and V is TRBV9; D is ambiguous. The length of the CDR3 is 13 residues. Trimming took 3 bases from V and 4 from J, leaving 10 bases between them. Germline values: CDR1 SGDLS, CDR2 YYNGEE. This chain's CDR3 is CASSAYKGTEAFF. In DNA, the CDR3 is TGTGCCAGCAGCGCCTACAAGGGCACTGAAGCTTTCTTT. Full variable domain (rest looked up from reference TRBV9 and TRBJ1-1): DSGVTQTPKHLITATGQRVTLRCSPRSGDLSVYWYQQSLDQGLQFLIQYYNGEERAKGNILERFSAQQFPDLHSELNLSSLELGDSALYFCASSAYKGTEAFFGQGTRLTVV.